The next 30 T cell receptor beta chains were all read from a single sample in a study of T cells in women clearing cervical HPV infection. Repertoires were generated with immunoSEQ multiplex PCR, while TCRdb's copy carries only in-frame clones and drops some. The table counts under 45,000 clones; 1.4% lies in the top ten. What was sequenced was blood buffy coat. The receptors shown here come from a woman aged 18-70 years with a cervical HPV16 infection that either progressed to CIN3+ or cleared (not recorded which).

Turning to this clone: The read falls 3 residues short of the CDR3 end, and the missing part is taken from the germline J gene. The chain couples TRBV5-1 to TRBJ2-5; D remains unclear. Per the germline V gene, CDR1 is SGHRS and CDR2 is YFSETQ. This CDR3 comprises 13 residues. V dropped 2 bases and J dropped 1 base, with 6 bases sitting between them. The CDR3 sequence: CASSLTAQETQYF. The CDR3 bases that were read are TGCGCCAGCAGCTTAACAGCCCAAGAGACC.

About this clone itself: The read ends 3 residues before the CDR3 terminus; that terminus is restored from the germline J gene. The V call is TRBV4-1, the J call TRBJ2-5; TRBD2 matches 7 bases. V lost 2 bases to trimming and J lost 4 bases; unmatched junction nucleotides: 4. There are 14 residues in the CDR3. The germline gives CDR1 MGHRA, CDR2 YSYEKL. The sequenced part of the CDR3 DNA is TGCGCCAGCAGCCAAAGGACTAGTAGAGAGACC. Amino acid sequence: CASSQRTSRET. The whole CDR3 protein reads CASSQRTSRETQYF.

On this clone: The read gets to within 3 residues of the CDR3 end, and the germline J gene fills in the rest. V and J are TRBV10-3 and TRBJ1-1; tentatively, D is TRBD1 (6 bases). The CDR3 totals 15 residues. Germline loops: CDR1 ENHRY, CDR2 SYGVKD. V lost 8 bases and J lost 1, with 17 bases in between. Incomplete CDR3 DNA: TGTGCCATCGGTCCTGGGGGAGGGGGGAACACTGAA. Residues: CAIGPGGGGNTE. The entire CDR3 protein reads CAIGPGGGGNTEAFF.

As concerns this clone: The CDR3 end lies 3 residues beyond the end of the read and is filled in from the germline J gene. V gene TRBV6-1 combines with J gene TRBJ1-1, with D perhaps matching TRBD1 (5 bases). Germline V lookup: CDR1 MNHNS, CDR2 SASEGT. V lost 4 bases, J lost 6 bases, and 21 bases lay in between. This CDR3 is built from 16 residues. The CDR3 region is CASSGLSGWRLSEAFF. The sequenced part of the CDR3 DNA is TGTGCCAGCAGTGGGCTATCAGGGTGGCGTCTCTCTGAA.

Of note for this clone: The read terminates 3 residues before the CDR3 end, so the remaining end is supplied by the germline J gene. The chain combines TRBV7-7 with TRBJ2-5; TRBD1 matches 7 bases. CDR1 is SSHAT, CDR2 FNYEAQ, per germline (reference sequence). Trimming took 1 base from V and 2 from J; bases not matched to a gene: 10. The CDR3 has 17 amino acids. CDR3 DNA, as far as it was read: TGTGCCAGCAGCTTAGTAACCGGACAGGTGGGACAAGAGACC. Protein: CASSLVTGQVGQET. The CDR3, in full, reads CASSLVTGQVGQETQYF. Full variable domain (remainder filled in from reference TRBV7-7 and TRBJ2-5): GAGVSQSPRYKVTKRGQDVTLRCDPISSHATLYWYQQALGQGPEFLTYFNYEAQPDKSGLPSDRFSAERPEGSISTLTIQRTEQRDSAMYRCASSLVTGQVGQETQYFGPGTRLLVL.

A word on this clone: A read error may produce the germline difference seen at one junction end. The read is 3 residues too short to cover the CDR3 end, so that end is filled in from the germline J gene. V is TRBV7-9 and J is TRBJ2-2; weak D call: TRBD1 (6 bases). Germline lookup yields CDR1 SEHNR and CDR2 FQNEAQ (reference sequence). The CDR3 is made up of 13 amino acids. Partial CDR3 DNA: TGTGCCAGCAGCTTGGAAGCCCGAGGGGGG. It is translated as CASSLEARGG. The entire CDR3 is CASSLEARGGLFF.

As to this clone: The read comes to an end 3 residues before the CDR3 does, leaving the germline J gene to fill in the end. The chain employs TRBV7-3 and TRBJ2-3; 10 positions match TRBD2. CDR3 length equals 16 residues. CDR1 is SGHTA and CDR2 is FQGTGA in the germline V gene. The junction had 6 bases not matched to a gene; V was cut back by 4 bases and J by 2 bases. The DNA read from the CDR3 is TGTGCCAGCAGCTGGCAAGCGGGGGGGCACACAGATACG. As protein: CASSWQAGGHTDT. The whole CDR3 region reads CASSWQAGGHTDTQYF.

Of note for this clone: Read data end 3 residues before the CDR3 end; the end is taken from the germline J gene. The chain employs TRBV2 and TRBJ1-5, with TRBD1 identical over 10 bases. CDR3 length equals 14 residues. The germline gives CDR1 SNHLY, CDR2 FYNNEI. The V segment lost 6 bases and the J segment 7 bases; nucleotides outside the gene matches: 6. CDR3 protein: CASSGDRGRQPQHF. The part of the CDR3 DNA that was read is TGTGCCAGCAGCGGAGACAGGGGGCGACAGCCC.

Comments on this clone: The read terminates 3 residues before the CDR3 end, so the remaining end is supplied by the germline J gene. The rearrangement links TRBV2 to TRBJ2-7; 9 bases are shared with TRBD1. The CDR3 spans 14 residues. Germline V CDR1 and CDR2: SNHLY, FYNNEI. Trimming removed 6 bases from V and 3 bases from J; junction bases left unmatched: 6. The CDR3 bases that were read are TGTGCCAGCAGCATACAGGGGGCGAGCTACGAG. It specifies CASSIQGASYE. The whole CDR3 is CASSIQGASYEQYF.

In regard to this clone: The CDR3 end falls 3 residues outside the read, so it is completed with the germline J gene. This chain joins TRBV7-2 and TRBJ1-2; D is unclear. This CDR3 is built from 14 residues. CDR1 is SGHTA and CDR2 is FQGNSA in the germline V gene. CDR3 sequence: CASSLDRTGNDYTF. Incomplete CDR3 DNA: TGTGCCAGCAGCTTAGATCGGACTGGTAACGAC.

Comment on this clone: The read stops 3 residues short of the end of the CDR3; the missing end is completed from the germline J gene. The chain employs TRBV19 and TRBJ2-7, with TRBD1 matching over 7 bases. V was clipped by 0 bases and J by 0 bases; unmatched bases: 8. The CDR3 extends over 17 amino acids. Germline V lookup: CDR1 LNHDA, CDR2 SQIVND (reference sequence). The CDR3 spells CASSIDAGTASSYEQYF. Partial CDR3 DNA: TGTGCCAGTAGTATAGATGCCGGGACAGCGAGCTCCTACGAG.

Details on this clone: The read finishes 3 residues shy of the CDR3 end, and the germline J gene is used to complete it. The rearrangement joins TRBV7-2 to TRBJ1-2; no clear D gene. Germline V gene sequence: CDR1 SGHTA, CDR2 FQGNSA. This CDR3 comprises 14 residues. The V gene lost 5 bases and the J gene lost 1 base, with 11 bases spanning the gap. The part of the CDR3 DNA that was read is TGTGCCAGCAGCCAGAGTGAGAGTAACTATGGC. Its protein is CASSQSESNYG. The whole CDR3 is CASSQSESNYGYTF. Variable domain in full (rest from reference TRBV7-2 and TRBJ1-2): GAGVSQSPSNKVTEKGKDVELRCDPISGHTALYWYRQSLGQGLEFLIYFQGNSAPDKSGLPSDRFSAERTGGSVSTLTIQRTQQEDSAVYLCASSQSESNYGYTFGSGTRLTVV.

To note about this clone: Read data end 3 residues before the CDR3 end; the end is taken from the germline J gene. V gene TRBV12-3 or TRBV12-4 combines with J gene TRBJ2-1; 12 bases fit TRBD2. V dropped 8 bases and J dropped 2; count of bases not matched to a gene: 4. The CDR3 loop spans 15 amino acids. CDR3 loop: CASAASGGAYNEQFF. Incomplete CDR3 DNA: TGTGCCAGCGCGGCTAGCGGGGGGGCCTACAATGAG.

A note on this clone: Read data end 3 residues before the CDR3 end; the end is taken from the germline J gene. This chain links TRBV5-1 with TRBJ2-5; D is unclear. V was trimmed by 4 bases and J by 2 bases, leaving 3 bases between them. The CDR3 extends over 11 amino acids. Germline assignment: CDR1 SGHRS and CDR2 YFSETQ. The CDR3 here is CASSTQETQYF. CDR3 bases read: TGCGCCAGCAGCACTCAAGAGACC.

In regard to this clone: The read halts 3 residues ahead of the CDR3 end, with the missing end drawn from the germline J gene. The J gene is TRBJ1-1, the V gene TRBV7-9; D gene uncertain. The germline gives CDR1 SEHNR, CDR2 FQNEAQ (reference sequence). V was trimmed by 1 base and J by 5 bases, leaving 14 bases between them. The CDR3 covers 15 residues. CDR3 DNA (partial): TGTGCCAGCAGCTTAGAACCGACGTTCGGGACTGAA. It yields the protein CASSLEPTFGTE. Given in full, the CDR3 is CASSLEPTFGTEAFF. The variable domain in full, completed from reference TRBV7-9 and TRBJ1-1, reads DTGVSQNPRHKITKRGQNVTFRCDPISEHNRLYWYRQTLGQGPEFLTYFQNEAQLEKSRLLSDRFSAERPKGSFSTLEIQRTEQGDSAMYLCASSLEPTFGTEAFFGQGTRLTVV.

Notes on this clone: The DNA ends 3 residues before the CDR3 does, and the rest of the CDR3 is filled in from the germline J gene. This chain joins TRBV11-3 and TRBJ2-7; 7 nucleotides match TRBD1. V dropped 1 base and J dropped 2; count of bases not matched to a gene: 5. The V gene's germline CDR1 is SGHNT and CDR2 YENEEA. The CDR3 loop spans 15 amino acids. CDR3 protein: CASSLGGDRAYEQYF. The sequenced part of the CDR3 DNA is TGTGCCAGCAGCTTAGGAGGGGACAGAGCCTACGAG.

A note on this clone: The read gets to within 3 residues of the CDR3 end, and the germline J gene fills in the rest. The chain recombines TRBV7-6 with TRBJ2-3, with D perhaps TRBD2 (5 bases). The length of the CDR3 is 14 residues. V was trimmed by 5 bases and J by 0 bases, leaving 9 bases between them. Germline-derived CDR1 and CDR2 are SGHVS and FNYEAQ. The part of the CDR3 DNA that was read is TGTGCCAGCAGCCAGGACTTGAGCACAGATACG. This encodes CASSQDLSTDT. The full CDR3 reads CASSQDLSTDTQYF.

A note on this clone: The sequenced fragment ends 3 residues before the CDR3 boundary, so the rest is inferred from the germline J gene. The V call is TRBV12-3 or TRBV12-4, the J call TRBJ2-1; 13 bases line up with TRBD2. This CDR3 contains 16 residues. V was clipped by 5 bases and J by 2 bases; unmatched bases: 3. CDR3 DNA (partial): TGTGCCAGCAGTGGACTAGCGGGGGTTACCTACAATGAG. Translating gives CASSGLAGVTYNE. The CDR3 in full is CASSGLAGVTYNEQFF.

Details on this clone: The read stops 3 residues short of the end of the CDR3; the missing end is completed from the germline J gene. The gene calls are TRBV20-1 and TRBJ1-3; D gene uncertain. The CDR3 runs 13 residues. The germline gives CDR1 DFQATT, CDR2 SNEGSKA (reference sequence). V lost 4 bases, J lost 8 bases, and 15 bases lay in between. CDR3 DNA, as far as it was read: TGCAGTGCTACGGCGACCGCGGTTGACACC. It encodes CSATATAVDT. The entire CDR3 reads CSATATAVDTIYF.

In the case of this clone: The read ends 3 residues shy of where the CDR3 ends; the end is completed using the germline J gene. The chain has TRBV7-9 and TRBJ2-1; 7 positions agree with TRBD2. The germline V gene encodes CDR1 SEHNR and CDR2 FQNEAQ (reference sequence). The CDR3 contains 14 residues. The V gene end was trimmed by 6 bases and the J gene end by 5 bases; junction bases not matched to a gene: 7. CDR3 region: CASRGGTRNNEQFF. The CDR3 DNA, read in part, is TGTGCCAGCAGGGGGGGGACCCGCAACAATGAG.

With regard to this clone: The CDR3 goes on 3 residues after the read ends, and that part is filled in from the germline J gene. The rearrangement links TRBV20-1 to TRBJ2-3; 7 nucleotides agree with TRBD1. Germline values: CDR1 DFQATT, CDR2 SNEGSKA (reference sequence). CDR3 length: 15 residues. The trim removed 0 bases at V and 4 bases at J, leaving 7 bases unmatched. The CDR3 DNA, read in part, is TGCAGTGCTAGAGATCTGGACAGGAAGGCAGATACG. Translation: CSARDLDRKADT. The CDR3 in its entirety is CSARDLDRKADTQYF.

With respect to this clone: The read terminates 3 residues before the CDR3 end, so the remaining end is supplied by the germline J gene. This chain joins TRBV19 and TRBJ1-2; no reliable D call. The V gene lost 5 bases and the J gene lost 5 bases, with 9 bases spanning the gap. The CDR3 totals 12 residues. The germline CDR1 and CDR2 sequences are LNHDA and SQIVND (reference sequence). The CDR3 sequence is CASSRTVYGYTF. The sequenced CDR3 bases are TGTGCCAGTAGTCGGACTGTATATGGC.

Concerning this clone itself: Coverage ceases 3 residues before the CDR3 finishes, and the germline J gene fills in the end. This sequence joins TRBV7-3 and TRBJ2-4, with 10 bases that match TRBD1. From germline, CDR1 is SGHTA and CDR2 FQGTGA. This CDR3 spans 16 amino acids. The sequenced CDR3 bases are TGTGCCAGCAGCTTAACCGGGACAGGGGCTAACTATGGT. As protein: CASSLTGTGANYG. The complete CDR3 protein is CASSLTGTGANYGQYF.

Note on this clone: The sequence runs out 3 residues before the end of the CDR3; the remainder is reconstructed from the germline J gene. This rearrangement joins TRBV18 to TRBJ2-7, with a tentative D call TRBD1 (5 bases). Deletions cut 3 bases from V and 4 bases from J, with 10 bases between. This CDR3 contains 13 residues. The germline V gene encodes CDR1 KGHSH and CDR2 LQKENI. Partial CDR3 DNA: TGTGCCAGCTCACCGGGGCCAGGATACGAG. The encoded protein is CASSPGPGYE. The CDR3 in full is CASSPGPGYEQYF.

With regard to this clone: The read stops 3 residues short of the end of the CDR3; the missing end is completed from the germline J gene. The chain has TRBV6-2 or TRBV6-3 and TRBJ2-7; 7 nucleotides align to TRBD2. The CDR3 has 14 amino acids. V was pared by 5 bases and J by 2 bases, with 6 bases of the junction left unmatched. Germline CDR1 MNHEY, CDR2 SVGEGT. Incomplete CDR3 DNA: TGTGCCAGCAGTATACAGCGGGGTGCCTACGAG. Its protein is CASSIQRGAYE. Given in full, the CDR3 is CASSIQRGAYEQYF.

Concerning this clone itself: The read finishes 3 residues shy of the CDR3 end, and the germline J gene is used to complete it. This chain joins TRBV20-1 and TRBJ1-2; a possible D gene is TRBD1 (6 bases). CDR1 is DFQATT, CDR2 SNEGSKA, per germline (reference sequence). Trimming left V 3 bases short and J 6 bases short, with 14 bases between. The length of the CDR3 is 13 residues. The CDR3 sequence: CSASVRGFDGYTF. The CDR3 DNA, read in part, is TGCAGTGCTAGTGTCAGGGGATTTGATGGC.

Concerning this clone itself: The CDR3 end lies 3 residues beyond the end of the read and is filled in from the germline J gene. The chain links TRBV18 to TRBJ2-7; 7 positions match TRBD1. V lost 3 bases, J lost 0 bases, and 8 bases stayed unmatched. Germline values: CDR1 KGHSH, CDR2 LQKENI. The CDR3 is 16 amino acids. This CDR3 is CASSPGTVRSSYEQYF. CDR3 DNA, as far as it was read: TGTGCCAGCTCACCCGGGACAGTTAGAAGCTCCTACGAG.

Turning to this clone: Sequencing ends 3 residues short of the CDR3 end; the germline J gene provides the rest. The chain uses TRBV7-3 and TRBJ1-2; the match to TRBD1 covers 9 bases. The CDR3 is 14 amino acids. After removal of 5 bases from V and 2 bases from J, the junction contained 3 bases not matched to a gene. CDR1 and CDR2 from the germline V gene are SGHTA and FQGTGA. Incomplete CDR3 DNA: TGTGCCAGCAGCCCGGGACAGGGAAACTATGGC. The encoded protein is CASSPGQGNYG. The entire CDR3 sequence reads CASSPGQGNYGYTF.

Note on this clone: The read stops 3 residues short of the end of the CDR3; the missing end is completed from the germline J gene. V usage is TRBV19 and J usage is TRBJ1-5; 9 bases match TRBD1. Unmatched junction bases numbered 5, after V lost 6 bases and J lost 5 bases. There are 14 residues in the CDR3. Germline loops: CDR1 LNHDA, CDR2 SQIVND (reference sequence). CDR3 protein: CASSTTGGHQPQHF. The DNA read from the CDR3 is TGTGCCAGTAGCACGACAGGGGGGCATCAGCCC.

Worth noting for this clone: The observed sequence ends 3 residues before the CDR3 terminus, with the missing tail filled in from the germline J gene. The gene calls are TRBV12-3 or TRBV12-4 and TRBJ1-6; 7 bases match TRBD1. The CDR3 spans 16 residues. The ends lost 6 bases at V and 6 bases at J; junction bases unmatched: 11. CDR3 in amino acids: CASRLSTGRSNSPLHF. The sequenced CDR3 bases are TGTGCCAGCAGACTCTCGACAGGGAGAAGTAATTCACCC.